Below, one T cell receptor (beta chain) is given with its context. Original methodology: Estimates of nucleated cell counts were drawn from the amplification of reference gene primers. Clones were read by immunoSEQ multiplex PCR, and TCRdb kept only the in-frame ones, dropping some. For V, J and clone size, that table is used; D and trimming come from the DNA. The sample lists 100,000 or so clones, 75% to 90% occurring once. These data originate in a study of blood T cell repertoires in COVID-19. Across the whole study: The cDNA or gDNA used as material had been derived from T cells, B-cell-depleted T cells, or PBMCs.

The CDR3 spans 16 residues. The V and J ends lost 5 bases and 2 bases, in that order; junction bases with no gene match: 5. Germline lookup yields CDR1 LNHDA and CDR2 SQIVND (reference sequence). The chain recombines TRBV19 with TRBJ2-5; 13 bases match TRBD2. The sample comprised peripheral blood. This TCR came from a woman in her sixties or seventies with active or convalescent COVID-19. CDR3 coding DNA: TGTGCCAGTAGTGCGGGACTAGCGGGATGGCAAGAGACCCAGTACTTC. Translated, it gives CASSAGLAGWQETQYF.